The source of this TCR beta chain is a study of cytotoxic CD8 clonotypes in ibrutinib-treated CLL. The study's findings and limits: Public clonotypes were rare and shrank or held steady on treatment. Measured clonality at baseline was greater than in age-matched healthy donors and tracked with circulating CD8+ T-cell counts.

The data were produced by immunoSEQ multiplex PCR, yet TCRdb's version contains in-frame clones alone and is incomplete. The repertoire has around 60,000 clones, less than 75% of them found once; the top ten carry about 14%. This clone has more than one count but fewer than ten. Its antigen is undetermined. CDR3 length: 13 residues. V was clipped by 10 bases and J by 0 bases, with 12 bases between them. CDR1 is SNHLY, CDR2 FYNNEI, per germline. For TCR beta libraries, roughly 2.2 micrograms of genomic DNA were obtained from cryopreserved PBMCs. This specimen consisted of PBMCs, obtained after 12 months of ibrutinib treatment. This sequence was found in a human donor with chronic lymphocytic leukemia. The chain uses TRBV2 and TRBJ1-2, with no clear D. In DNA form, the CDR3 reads TGTGCCACCCGCCTGGCAACTAACTATGGCTACACCTTC. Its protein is CATRLATNYGYTF.